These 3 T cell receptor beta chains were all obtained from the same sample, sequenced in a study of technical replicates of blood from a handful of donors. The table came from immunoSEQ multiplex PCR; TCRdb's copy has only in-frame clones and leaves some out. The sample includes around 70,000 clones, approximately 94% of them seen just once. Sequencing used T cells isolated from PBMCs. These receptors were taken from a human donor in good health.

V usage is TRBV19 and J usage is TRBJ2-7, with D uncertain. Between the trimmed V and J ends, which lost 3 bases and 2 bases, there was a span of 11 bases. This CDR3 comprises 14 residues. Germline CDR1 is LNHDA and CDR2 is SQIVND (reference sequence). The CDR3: CASSIIAETYEQYF. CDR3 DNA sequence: TGTGCCAGTAGTATCATCGCGGAAACCTACGAGCAGTACTTC.

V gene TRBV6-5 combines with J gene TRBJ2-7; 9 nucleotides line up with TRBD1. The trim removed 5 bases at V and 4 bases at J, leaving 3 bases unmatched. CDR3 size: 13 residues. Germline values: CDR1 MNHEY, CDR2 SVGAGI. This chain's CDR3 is CASSLDRGYEQYF. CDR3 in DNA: TGTGCCAGCAGTCTGGACAGGGGTTACGAGCAGTACTTC.

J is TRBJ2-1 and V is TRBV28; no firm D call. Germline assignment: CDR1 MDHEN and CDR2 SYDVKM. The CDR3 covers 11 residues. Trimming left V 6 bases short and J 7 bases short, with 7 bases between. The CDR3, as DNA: TGTGCCAGCAGATTGTCGAATGAGCAGTTCTTC. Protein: CASRLSNEQFF.